The rows below give T cell receptor beta chains drawn from one sample of a study of T cells in Graves' hyperthyroidism and ophthalmopathy. TCRdb recomputed calls from the multiplex PCR reads with MiXCR, one row per CDR3 protein. Of about 640,000 distinct CDR3 sequences listed, less than 25% are singletons. The sample comprised blood. These TCRs come from a man aged 25 to 40 with Graves' ophthalmopathy. CDR3s include the opening cysteine and the closing phenylalanine or tryptophan. Fields, in order: CDR3 length, V gene, J gene, CDR3 protein.

14	TRBV7-2	TRBJ1-4	CASSLEQGVEKLFF
15	TRBV7-2	TRBJ1-5	CASSLEGKGNQPQHF
14	TRBV28	TRBJ2-1	CASTSGEGHNEQFF
17	TRBV9	TRBJ2-5	CASSLAGLAGVQETQYF
14	TRBV6-1	TRBJ1-1	CASWPRGLNTEAFF
13	TRBV6-1	TRBJ1-1	CASSEVPDTEAFF
12	TRBV5-1	TRBJ2-1	CASSPRLNEQFF
17	TRBV7-8	TRBJ2-7	CASSPPLLATLKNEQYF
20	TRBV12-5	TRBJ2-1	CASGLIPEGLAIRSYNEQFF
17	TRBV7-2	TRBJ2-3	CASSLRRLPPAMDTQYF
18	TRBV5-1	TRBJ2-4	CASSPGLAGGPAKNIQYF
15	TRBV12-3/TRBV12-4	TRBJ2-1	CASSQRTSGSNEQFF
11	TRBV29-1	TRBJ2-7	CSVDSTHEQYF
16	TRBV14	TRBJ2-3	CASSQDFQDFTDTQYF
17	TRBV13	TRBJ2-1	CASSQTPGLAGGNEQFF
12	TRBV9	TRBJ1-2	CASSSWMDGYTF
15	TRBV24-1	TRBJ2-7	CATSDASGLSYEQYF
15	TRBV27	TRBJ2-7	CASSLSGSGYYEQYF
11	TRBV29-1	TRBJ1-2	CSVQVNYGYTF
15	TRBV11-1	TRBJ1-1	CASSFKGTGGTEAFF
16	TRBV14	TRBJ2-1	CASSQEGTPSYNEQFF
15	TRBV11-2	TRBJ2-3	CASSIGTGSIDTQYF
15	TRBV5-4	TRBJ2-7	CASSFRTSGSNEQYF
17	TRBV12-3/TRBV12-4	TRBJ2-6	CASSYSTRVSGANVLTF
14	TRBV5-1	TRBJ1-4	CASSLQDPGEKLFF
16	TRBV18	TRBJ2-7	CASSPLGQGGSYEQYF
11	TRBV13	TRBJ2-2	CASSLGEMLFF
17	TRBV6-6	TRBJ2-1	CASSYSRGPSSLNEQFF
13	TRBV5-1	TRBJ2-1	CASSLEGNNEQFF
15	TRBV6-1	TRBJ1-1	CASSEKYGINTEAFF
15	TRBV3-1	TRBJ2-3	CASSLYQAGGDTQYF
15	TRBV18	TRBJ2-4	CASSQKVTGMNIQYF
14	TRBV2	TRBJ1-5	CASNLGDSNQPQHF
12	TRBV12-3/TRBV12-4	TRBJ2-5	CASSLTSGALYF
14	TRBV6-1	TRBJ2-1	CASLGLAGGYEQFF
16	TRBV5-1	TRBJ2-1	CASSLEGPVQNNEQFF
15	TRBV30	TRBJ1-2	CAWSRQGAENYGYTF
15	TRBV5-1	TRBJ2-1	CASSSTGQSYNEQFF
16	TRBV14	TRBJ2-7	CASSQIPRDRAYEQYF
17	TRBV6-5	TRBJ2-1	CASSYSGLAGGGNEQFF
13	TRBV6-1	TRBJ1-5	CASTRRSNQPQHF
15	TRBV4-1	TRBJ2-5	CASSQGGTGKETQYF